The 28 T cell receptor beta chains listed next were all sequenced from one sample in a study of blood T cell repertoires in COVID-19. Libraries were prepared by immunoSEQ multiplex PCR; TCRdb keeps only in-frame clonotypes and omits some of them. This table has 45,000 to 55,000 clones, under 90% appearing once. Source material: peripheral blood. The receptors shown here come from a man aged 50 to 59 with acute or convalescent COVID-19.

The rearrangement uses TRBV18 and TRBJ2-5; D gene unclear. V dropped 1 base and J dropped 5 bases, with 20 bases sitting between them. This CDR3 spans 17 amino acids. The V gene's germline CDR1 is KGHSH and CDR2 LQKENI. CDR3 protein: CASSPQFGPTLMETQYF. CDR3 in DNA: TGTGCCAGCTCACCACAGTTCGGTCCGACATTGATGGAGACCCAGTACTTC. Together with reference TRBV18 and TRBJ2-5, the CDR3 gives the full variable domain: NAGVMQNPRHLVRRRGQEARLRCSPMKGHSHVYWYRQLPEEGLKFMVYLQKENIIDESGMPKERFSAEFPKEGPSILRIQQVVRGDSAAYFCASSPQFGPTLMETQYFGPGTRLLVL.

J is TRBJ1-4 and V is TRBV3-1 (or the pseudogene TRBV3-2), with 7 bases fitting TRBD1. Per germline, CDR1 LGHDT and CDR2 YNNKEL (reference sequence). Trimming cost V 6 bases and J 6 bases; bases outside gene matches: 7. CDR3 size: 14 residues. CDR3 residues: CASRGTDSDEKLFF. CDR3 sequence (DNA): TGTGCCAGCAGGGGGACAGACTCGGATGAAAAACTGTTTTTT.

This chain connects TRBV3-1 (or the pseudogene TRBV3-2) to TRBJ2-2, with TRBD2 matching over 11 bases. This CDR3 spans 20 amino acids. Germline lookup yields CDR1 LGHDT and CDR2 YNNKEL (reference sequence). V lost 4 bases to trimming and J lost 2 bases; unmatched junction nucleotides: 15. The CDR3 DNA reads TGTGCCAGCAGCCTCCGGCCGGGGAGGGGACTAGCGGTTAACACCGGGGAGCTGTTTTTT. Protein: CASSLRPGRGLAVNTGELFF.

The chain has TRBV4-1 and TRBJ1-5, with 10 bases aligning to TRBD1. V lost 0 bases to trimming and J lost 5 bases; unmatched junction nucleotides: 7. From germline, CDR1 is MGHRA and CDR2 YSYEKL. The CDR3 totals 17 residues. The CDR3 region has the DNA TGCGCCAGCAGCCAAGATCTCTGGACAGGGGGTTATCAGCCCCAGCATTTT. This codes for CASSQDLWTGGYQPQHF.

The rearrangement links TRBV27 to TRBJ1-2; 8 positions agree with TRBD1. V was pared by 4 bases and J by 8 bases, with 15 bases of the junction left unmatched. CDR1 and CDR2 from the germline V gene are MNHEY and SMNVEV (reference sequence). The CDR3 consists of 16 residues. In DNA, the CDR3 is TGTGCCAGCAGTTATCTTTCCTCAGGGGGCGCGAGGGGCTACACCTTC. Its translation: CASSYLSSGGARGYTF.

This clone was seen more than once but under ten times. This chain joins TRBV6-2 or TRBV6-3 and TRBJ1-4; D unclear. The CDR3 is 17 amino acids. The germline CDR1 and CDR2 sequences are MNHEY and SVGEGT. Trimming removed 0 bases from V and 1 base from J, with 12 bases in between. The CDR3 DNA sequence: TGTGCCAGCAGTTACTCGAGAGGCGGACTAACTAATGAAAAACTGTTTTTT. It codes for CASSYSRGGLTNEKLFF.

The chain employs TRBV3-1 (or the pseudogene TRBV3-2) and TRBJ2-2; D might be TRBD1 (5 bases). CDR1 LGHDT and CDR2 YNNKEL come from the germline V gene (reference sequence). The V gene lost 4 bases and the J gene lost 1 base, with 16 bases spanning the gap. The CDR3 has 17 residues. DNA of the CDR3: TGTGCCAGCAGCCTAACTCCCGACAGCGTGAACACCGGGGAGCTGTTTTTT. This translates into CASSLTPDSVNTGELFF.

The chain joins TRBV2 to TRBJ1-1; 7 nucleotides agree with TRBD1. V trimming: 5 bases; J trimming: 11 bases; junction bases outside the gene matches: 8. The CDR3 is 12 amino acids. Per germline, CDR1 SNHLY and CDR2 FYNNEI. The CDR3 sequence is CASSRNRGRAFF. CDR3 nucleotide sequence: TGTGCCAGCAGTCGTAACAGGGGAAGGGCTTTCTTT.

The chain uses TRBV18 and TRBJ1-5, with D perhaps TRBD1 (5 bases). This CDR3 spans 14 amino acids. Trimming shortened V by 5 bases and J by 0 bases, and 8 bases separated the two germline ends. Germline V gives CDR1 KGHSH, CDR2 LQKENI. DNA for the CDR3: TGTGCCAGCTCATCGACAGTTAGCAATCAGCCCCAGCATTTT. It encodes CASSSTVSNQPQHF.

This chain joins TRBV7-9 and TRBJ2-2, with 7 bases aligning to TRBD1. V shed 2 bases, J shed 3 bases, and the junction held 6 bases outside the gene matches. In germline, CDR1 is SEHNR, CDR2 FQNEAQ (reference sequence). CDR3 length equals 16 residues. CDR3 bases: TGTGCCAGCAGCTTAAGTTTAGGGGGCCACACCGGGGAGCTGTTTTTT. Amino acids: CASSLSLGGHTGELFF.

The V call is TRBV5-1, the J call TRBJ2-7, with TRBD1 identical over 8 bases. The V and J ends lost 1 base and 2 bases, in that order; junction bases with no gene match: 8. This CDR3 has 16 amino acids. The germline V gene encodes CDR1 SGHRS and CDR2 YFSETQ. The CDR3 bases are TGCGCCAGCAGCTTGTTAGGGACAGGCCAGACCTACGAGCAGTACTTC. Translation gives CASSLLGTGQTYEQYF.

In DNA form, the CDR3 reads TGTGCCAGCACTCTCGGACTGGCCTCCTACGAGCAGTACTTC. It codes for CASTLGLASYEQYF. The chain couples TRBV6-5 to TRBJ2-7; a weak D match, TRBD2 (5 bases). The CDR3 totals 14 residues. The ends were cut back, 7 bases at V and 0 bases at J, with 13 bases in the middle. Germline V gene data show CDR1 as MNHEY and CDR2 as SVGAGI.

The chain employs TRBV29-1 and TRBJ2-2; D is possibly TRBD2 (6 bases). The germline V gene encodes CDR1 SQVTM and CDR2 ANQGSEA. V lost 7 bases and J lost 7, with 16 bases in between. This CDR3 comprises 13 residues. Written as DNA, the CDR3 is TGCAGCGCAATTTCGAGAGCGGGCGGGGAGCTGTTTTTT. Translated: CSAISRAGGELFF.

The chain combines TRBV7-8 with TRBJ1-5; 7 bases map to TRBD1. Per germline, CDR1 SGHVS and CDR2 FQNEAQ. V lost 7 bases to trimming and J lost 5 bases; unmatched junction nucleotides: 8. The CDR3 is 14 residues long. As DNA, the CDR3 is TGTGCCAGCACTGTAGGGGACAGAGATCAGCCCCAGCATTTT. Encoded protein: CASTVGDRDQPQHF. Variable domain in full (rest from reference TRBV7-8 and TRBJ1-5): GAGVSQSPRYKVAKRGQDVALRCDPISGHVSLFWYQQALGQGPEFLTYFQNEAQLDKSGLPSDRFFAERPEGSVSTLKIQRTQQEDSAVYLCASTVGDRDQPQHFGDGTRLSIL.

The chain carries TRBV18 and TRBJ2-2; tentatively, D is TRBD2 (5 bases). The CDR3 runs to 13 residues. V lost 3 bases and J 7 bases, leaving 9 bases between the germline ends. Germline V gene sequence: CDR1 KGHSH, CDR2 LQKENI. The CDR3 region is CASSPQGGGELFF. The CDR3 DNA sequence: TGTGCCAGCTCACCCCAAGGAGGCGGGGAGCTGTTTTTT.

V gene TRBV27 combines with J gene TRBJ1-2, with D possibly matching TRBD1 (6 bases). Germline V gene lookup returns CDR1 MNHEY and CDR2 SMNVEV (reference sequence). This CDR3 has 13 amino acids. V was clipped by 3 bases and J by 2 bases, with 7 bases between them. The CDR3 nucleotides read TGTGCCAGCAGTTTTACAGGGAACTATGGCTACACCTTC. Protein product: CASSFTGNYGYTF.

The rearrangement links TRBV14 to TRBJ2-3, with D tentatively TRBD2 (6 bases). Germline-derived CDR1 and CDR2 are SGHDN and FVKESK. Trimming removed 2 bases at V and 2 bases at J, with 14 bases between. This CDR3 spans 16 amino acids. The CDR3 spells CASSQSSTGDTDTQYF. The CDR3, as DNA: TGTGCCAGCAGCCAAAGCTCAACGGGGGACACAGATACGCAGTATTTT.

The rearrangement links TRBV25-1 to TRBJ2-1; 8 bases agree with TRBD2. Per the germline V gene, CDR1 is MGHDK and CDR2 is SYGVNS. The CDR3 spans 14 residues. V lost 8 bases and J lost 4; bases outside the gene matches: 7. The CDR3 DNA reads TGTGCCAGCGGGACGGCGGGAGGATACAATGAGCAGTTCTTC. This encodes CASGTAGGYNEQFF.

Judged by abundance, this clone is medium-sized (0.01 to 0.1%). The rearrangement joins TRBV6-5 to TRBJ2-5, with 13 positions matching TRBD2. After removal of 8 bases from V and 5 bases from J, the junction contained 8 bases not matched to a gene. The CDR3 is made up of 15 amino acids. In germline, CDR1 is MNHEY, CDR2 SVGAGI. The CDR3 is CASQGLAGSGETQYF. CDR3 coding DNA: TGTGCCAGCCAGGGACTAGCGGGATCGGGGGAGACCCAGTACTTC.

The chain is built from TRBV7-6 and TRBJ1-5, with 9 bases lining up with TRBD1. This CDR3 has 17 residues. The germline V gene has CDR1 SGHVS and CDR2 FNYEAQ. V was clipped by 5 bases and J by 4 bases; unmatched bases: 12. The CDR3 region is CASSLHPTGGGNQPQHF. CDR3 in DNA: TGTGCCAGCAGCCTCCACCCGACAGGGGGAGGGAATCAGCCCCAGCATTTT.

This chain connects TRBV2 to TRBJ2-7; 9 bases map to TRBD2. The trim removed 3 bases at V and 3 bases at J, leaving 21 bases unmatched. This CDR3 comprises 20 residues. CDR1 and CDR2 from the germline V gene are SNHLY and FYNNEI. Here the CDR3 DNA reads TGTGCCAGCAGTGATCCCTCCCACGCGGAGGCTAGCGGGATTAACTACGAGCAGTACTTC. Translating it yields CASSDPSHAEASGINYEQYF.

The chain couples TRBV20-1 to TRBJ1-5; unclear D gene. The germline CDR1 and CDR2 sequences are DFQATT and SNEGSKA (reference sequence). This CDR3 has 14 residues. Trimming removed 3 bases from V and 7 bases from J, with 16 bases in between. The CDR3 DNA sequence: TGCAGTGCTAGTAAACCCGGGGAAACACAGCCCCAGCATTTT. The encoded protein is CSASKPGETQPQHF.

The CDR3 region has the DNA TGTGCCAGTAAGGAAGGCGGGGAAAGGACTGAAGCTTTCTTT. Translation gives CASKEGGERTEAFF. The rearrangement uses TRBV19 and TRBJ1-1; D not certain. The V end lost 7 bases, the J end lost 5 bases, and 17 bases lay between the germline ends. The length of the CDR3 is 14 residues. Germline lookup yields CDR1 LNHDA and CDR2 SQIVND (reference sequence).

This chain links TRBV19 with TRBJ1-5; TRBD1 matches at 9 bases. CDR3 length: 17 amino acids. J was trimmed by 6 bases and V by 5 bases; bases with no gene match: 14. The germline gives CDR1 LNHDA, CDR2 SQIVND (reference sequence). CDR3 sequence: CASSPSQGAGSIQPQHF. The CDR3 DNA reads as TGTGCCAGTAGTCCGTCACAGGGGGCCGGTAGTATTCAGCCCCAGCATTTT.

This chain uses TRBV5-5 with TRBJ1-6; TRBD1 agrees at 11 bases. The V and J ends lost 2 bases and 3 bases, in that order; junction bases with no gene match: 4. CDR3 length equals 17 residues. CDR1 and CDR2 (germline): SGHKS, YYEKEE (reference sequence). CDR3 sequence: CASSLEDRGLYNSPLHF. CDR3 sequence (DNA): TGTGCCAGCAGCTTAGAGGACAGGGGGCTCTATAATTCACCCCTCCACTTT. The full variable domain, its missing parts supplied by reference TRBV5-5 and TRBJ1-6, is DAGVTQSPTHLIKTRGQQVTLRCSPISGHKSVSWYQQVLGQGPQFIFQYYEKEERGRGNFPDRFSARQFPNYSSELNVNALLLGDSALYLCASSLEDRGLYNSPLHFGNGTRLTVT.

This clone has more than one count but fewer than ten. The J gene is TRBJ1-2, the V gene TRBV19; possible D gene TRBD1, 5 bases. The V and J ends lost 5 bases and 5 bases respectively, with 18 bases between them. The CDR3 is 15 amino acids. CDR1 is LNHDA, CDR2 SQIVND, per germline (reference sequence). CDR3 nucleotide sequence: TGTGCCAGTAGTGCCCGATGGGGGGTCGGATATGGCTACACCTTC. Translating gives CASSARWGVGYGYTF.

This clone is medium-sized (0.01 to 0.1%) in the sample. The V gene is TRBV19, the J gene TRBJ2-2, with TRBD2 matching 9 bases. The CDR3 has 16 residues. Germline-derived CDR1 and CDR2 are LNHDA and SQIVND (reference sequence). Trimming cost V 7 bases and J 0 bases; bases outside gene matches: 6. CDR3 in amino acids: CASKRASGTNTGELFF. The CDR3 DNA follows: TGTGCCAGTAAAAGGGCTAGCGGGACGAACACCGGGGAGCTGTTTTTT.

This clone is a singleton in its sample. The chain couples TRBV19 to TRBJ1-1; unclear D gene. CDR1 LNHDA and CDR2 SQIVND come from the germline V gene (reference sequence). The CDR3 sequence is 11 residues long. Between the trimmed V and J ends, which lost 7 bases and 5 bases, there was a span of 8 bases. The CDR3 nucleotides are TGTGCCAGTATATGGAGGACTGAAGCTTTCTTT. Its protein product is CASIWRTEAFF.